These 19 T cell receptor beta chains were all obtained from the same sample, sequenced in a study of Tregs in tolerant kidney transplant recipients. Profiling relied on immunoSEQ multiplex PCR, and the TCRdb table lists in-frame clones only, not all of them. The sample has about 30,000 clones. The sequencing used CD8+ T cells from blood, collected before the transplant. These receptors originate from a human donor who received a combined kidney and bone marrow transplant.

Notes on this clone: The read terminates 3 residues ahead of where the CDR3 ends, so the germline J gene completes it. This chain joins TRBV2 and TRBJ1-1, with 7 nucleotides matching TRBD1. Germline CDR1 and CDR2: SNHLY and FYNNEI. Trimming took 1 base from V and 2 from J; bases not matched to a gene: 4. The CDR3 contains 15 residues. The CDR3 bases that were read are TGTGCCAGCAGTGAAGGGACAGGATTCAACACTGAA. This encodes CASSEGTGFNTE. The whole CDR3 reads CASSEGTGFNTEAFF.

For this clone: The read ends 3 residues early relative to the CDR3; the germline J gene fills the gap. V usage is TRBV19 and J usage is TRBJ1-2, with 10 bases that match TRBD1. The ends lost 6 bases at V and 6 bases at J; junction bases unmatched: 13. Germline V CDR1 and CDR2: LNHDA, SQIVND (reference sequence). The CDR3 is made up of 16 amino acids. Here the CDR3 reads CASRLGQGIPLDGYTF. The covered CDR3 bases are TGTGCCAGTAGATTGGGACAGGGGATTCCCTTAGATGGC.

As regards this clone: The sequence runs out 3 residues before the end of the CDR3; the remainder is reconstructed from the germline J gene. This rearrangement joins TRBV12-3 or TRBV12-4 to TRBJ2-5, with 12 bases that match TRBD1. This CDR3 has 16 residues. The V gene end was trimmed by 7 bases and the J gene end by 3 bases; junction bases not matched to a gene: 9. Partial CDR3 DNA: TGTGCCAGCACCACCGGGACAGGGGGCCAGGAAGAGACC. Protein product: CASTTGTGGQEET. Given in full, the CDR3 is CASTTGTGGQEETQYF.

Details on this clone: The CDR3 end is not reached by the read, which stops 3 residues before it; the germline J gene fills it in. The chain links TRBV29-1 to TRBJ1-1, with no clear D. With 3 bases removed from V and 3 bases from J, the gap between germline ends came to 11 bases. CDR1 is SQVTM, CDR2 ANQGSEA, per germline. The CDR3 contains 13 residues. CDR3 loop: CSVDGRSYTEAFF. Incomplete CDR3 DNA: TGCAGCGTTGACGGCAGGAGTTACACTGAA.

Concerning this clone: The read comes to an end 3 residues before the CDR3 does, leaving the germline J gene to fill in the end. The chain has TRBV29-1 and TRBJ1-1, with D possibly being TRBD1 (5 bases). Germline loops: CDR1 SQVTM, CDR2 ANQGSEA. The V and J ends lost 5 bases and 1 base respectively, with 8 bases between them. This CDR3 region has 12 residues. The DNA read from the CDR3 is TGCAGCGTTAAGGGGCAGAACACTGAA. Protein product: CSVKGQNTE. The whole CDR3 sequence is CSVKGQNTEAFF. Based on the CDR3 plus reference TRBV29-1 and TRBJ1-1, the full variable domain is SAVISQKPSRDICQRGTSLTIQCQVDSQVTMMFWYRQQPGQSLTLIATANQGSEATYESGFVIDKFPISRPNLTFSTLTVSNMSPEDSSIYLCSVKGQNTEAFFGQGTRLTVV.

Points on this clone: The missing CDR3 end, 3 residues past where the read stops, is filled in from the germline J gene. The chain combines TRBV2 with TRBJ2-5; 14 positions agree with TRBD2. Germline CDR1 and CDR2: SNHLY and FYNNEI. The CDR3 length is 16 residues. V was clipped by 6 bases and J by 4 bases; unmatched bases: 7. This chain's CDR3 is CASRERLAGGPETQYF. Incomplete CDR3 DNA: TGTGCCAGCAGGGAGAGACTAGCGGGGGGGCCAGAGACC. Full variable domain (missing parts from reference TRBV2 and TRBJ2-5): EPEVTQTPSHQVTQMGQEVILRCVPISNHLYFYWYRQILGQKVEFLVSFYNNEISEKSEIFDDQFSVERPDGSNFTLKIRSTKLEDSAMYFCASRERLAGGPETQYFGPGTRLLVL.

Concerning this clone: Read data end 3 residues before the CDR3 end; the end is taken from the germline J gene. V is TRBV7-9 and J is TRBJ2-1; a possible D gene is TRBD2 (5 bases). Germline V gene sequence: CDR1 SEHNR, CDR2 FQNEAQ (reference sequence). Trimming took off 6 bases at V and 9 bases at J, with 18 bases between the two ends. The CDR3 spans 14 residues. The CDR3 loop reads CASSLFGGRGEQFF. The DNA read from the CDR3 is TGTGCCAGCAGTCTATTCGGCGGTCGGGGTGAG.

Partial CDR3 DNA: TGTGCCAGCACCTCCGGGTTCGCCACAGATACG. It is translated as CASTSGFATDT. From start to end, the CDR3 is CASTSGFATDTQYF. The chain has TRBV6-2 or TRBV6-3 and TRBJ2-3; D call uncertain. The observed sequence ends 3 residues before the CDR3 terminus, with the missing tail filled in from the germline J gene. The V gene lost 7 bases and the J gene lost 2 bases, with 13 bases spanning the gap. CDR3 length: 14 amino acids. The germline V gene encodes CDR1 MNHEY and CDR2 SVGEGT.

Turning to this clone: The read ends 3 residues early relative to the CDR3; the germline J gene fills the gap. V is TRBV7-9 and J is TRBJ2-7; D possibly corresponds to TRBD1 (5 bases). The CDR3 has 14 residues. The V end was cut by 1 base, the J end by 2 bases, with 9 bases between. Looked up from germline, CDR1 is SEHNR and CDR2 is FQNEAQ (reference sequence). CDR3: CASSLEGATYEQYF. CDR3 DNA, as far as it was read: TGTGCCAGCAGCTTAGAAGGGGCCACCTACGAG.

Worth noting for this clone: Read data end 3 residues before the CDR3 end; the end is taken from the germline J gene. The chain uses TRBV29-1 and TRBJ2-7; 7 bases align to TRBD1. The CDR3 runs to 12 residues. V shed 6 bases, J shed 6 bases, and the junction held 8 bases outside the gene matches. Germline CDR1 SQVTM, CDR2 ANQGSEA. The CDR3 is CSVTGQQGEQYF. Partial CDR3 DNA: TGCAGCGTCACGGGACAGCAGGGCGAG.

A remark on this clone: The read ends 3 residues before the CDR3 terminus; that terminus is restored from the germline J gene. The V and J genes are TRBV5-1 and TRBJ2-2; 9 positions agree with TRBD1. The CDR3 has 15 amino acids. The germline V gene has CDR1 SGHRS and CDR2 YFSETQ. V lost 4 bases, J lost 7 bases, and 8 bases stayed unmatched. Partial CDR3 DNA: TGCGCCAGCAGCGGCCCACAGGGGGCGGGCGGGGAG. Amino acid sequence: CASSGPQGAGGE. The complete CDR3 sequence is CASSGPQGAGGELFF.

With regard to this clone: Read data end 3 residues before the CDR3 end; the end is taken from the germline J gene. This rearrangement joins TRBV2 to TRBJ1-1, with 10 nucleotides matching TRBD1. V dropped 9 bases and J dropped 3; count of bases not matched to a gene: 13. The CDR3 has 16 residues. Germline CDR1 SNHLY, CDR2 FYNNEI. The CDR3 sequence: CASTGTGASLDTEAFF. The DNA read from the CDR3 is TGTGCCAGTACCGGGACAGGGGCCAGCCTGGACACTGAA.

Comment on this clone: The read falls 3 residues short of the CDR3 end, and the missing part is taken from the germline J gene. The chain joins TRBV19 to TRBJ2-5, with a weak D call TRBD1 (5 bases). Germline CDR1 is LNHDA and CDR2 is SQIVND (reference sequence). The V end lost 6 bases, the J end lost 4 bases, and 21 bases lay between the germline ends. CDR3 length: 16 amino acids. The CDR3 loop is CASRGETNIGGETQYF. The sequenced part of the CDR3 DNA is TGTGCCAGTAGAGGGGAAACAAACATAGGTGGAGAGACC.

Note on this clone: The junction departs from germline at one end; a sequencing error may be responsible. The read terminates 3 residues before the CDR3 end, so the remaining end is supplied by the germline J gene. The rearrangement joins TRBV7-2 to TRBJ2-7; a weak D match, TRBD2 (5 bases). The CDR3 has 14 residues. In germline, CDR1 is SGHTA, CDR2 FQGNSA. This CDR3 is CVSSFGLLTYEQYF. The CDR3 bases that were read are TGTGTCAGCAGCTTTGGACTCCTGACCTACGAG.

A note on this clone: The DNA ends 3 residues before the CDR3 does, and the rest of the CDR3 is filled in from the germline J gene. The rearrangement joins TRBV7-9 to TRBJ1-2, with a weak D call TRBD1 (6 bases). Germline V gene lookup returns CDR1 SEHNR and CDR2 FQNEAQ (reference sequence). V was shortened by 5 bases and J by 3 bases, with 10 bases between the two germline ends. The CDR3 has 13 amino acids. The CDR3 sequence is CASSQRTDYGYTF. CDR3 DNA, as far as it was read: TGTGCCAGCAGCCAGCGGACAGACTATGGC.

Details on this clone: The read ends 3 residues before the CDR3 terminus; that terminus is restored from the germline J gene. This chain links TRBV5-6 with TRBJ1-1; D perhaps matches TRBD1 (5 bases). The CDR3 length is 13 residues. Germline V gene data show CDR1 as SGHDT and CDR2 as YYEEEE. CDR3: CASSTTQGLGAFF. The sequenced part of the CDR3 DNA is TGTGCCAGCAGCACTACCCAGGGACTGGGG.

As to this clone: From the germline J gene comes the end of the CDR3, since the read stops 3 residues before it. The chain combines TRBV30 with TRBJ2-2, with D maybe TRBD2 (5 bases). The CDR3 has 13 amino acids. Trimming stripped 2 bases from V and 2 bases from J, with 6 bases between. Germline V gene data show CDR1 as GTSNPN and CDR2 as SVGIG (reference sequence). The CDR3 here is CAWSSGNTGELFF. The covered CDR3 bases are TGTGCCTGGAGTAGCGGAAACACCGGGGAG.

A remark on this clone: The CDR3 extends 3 residues past the end of the read, so its final part is completed from the germline J gene. This chain joins TRBV7-6 and TRBJ1-6, with D unclear. Germline assignment: CDR1 SGHVS and CDR2 FNYEAQ. The CDR3 contains 17 residues. The germline V and J ends were trimmed by 2 bases and 7 bases, with 18 bases remaining between them. CDR3 loop: CASSLNLAEAGNSPLHF. The part of the CDR3 DNA that was read is TGTGCCAGCAGCTTAAATTTGGCCGAGGCGGGGAATTCACCC.

Worth noting for this clone: The read stops 3 residues short of the end of the CDR3; the missing end is completed from the germline J gene. The chain carries TRBV2 and TRBJ2-1; D remains ambiguous. V was pared by 10 bases and J by 6 bases, with 4 bases between. The CDR3 runs to 9 residues. Germline V gene data show CDR1 as SNHLY and CDR2 as FYNNEI. Partial CDR3 DNA: TGTGCCACCGGCAATGAG. As protein: CATGNE. The entire CDR3 protein is CATGNEQFF.